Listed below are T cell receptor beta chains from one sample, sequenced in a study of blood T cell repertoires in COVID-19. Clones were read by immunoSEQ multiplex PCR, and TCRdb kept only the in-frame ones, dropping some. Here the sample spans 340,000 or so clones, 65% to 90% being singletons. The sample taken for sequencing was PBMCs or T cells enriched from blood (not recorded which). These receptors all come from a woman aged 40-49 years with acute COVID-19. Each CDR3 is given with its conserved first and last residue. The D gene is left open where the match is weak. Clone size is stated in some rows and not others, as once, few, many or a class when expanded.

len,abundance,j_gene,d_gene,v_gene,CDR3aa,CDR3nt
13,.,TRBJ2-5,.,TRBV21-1,CASSKGTGETQYF,TGTGCCAGCAGCAAAGGGACAGGAGAGACCCAGTACTTC
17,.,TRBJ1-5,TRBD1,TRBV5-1,CASSPGTGMRWPQPQHF,TGCGCCAGCAGTCCCGGGACAGGTATGCGTTGGCCTCAGCCCCAGCATTTT
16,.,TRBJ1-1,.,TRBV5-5,CASSRNEVKGGVEAFF,TGTGCCAGCAGCCGCAATGAGGTAAAGGGAGGTGTTGAAGCTTTCTTT
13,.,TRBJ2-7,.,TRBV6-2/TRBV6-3,CASSYPNYYEQYF,TGTGCCAGCAGTTACCCGAACTACTACGAGCAGTACTTC
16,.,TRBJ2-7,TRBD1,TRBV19,CASTVAGTGGPYEQYF,TGTGCCAGTACCGTTGCCGGGACAGGGGGACCTTACGAGCAGTACTTC
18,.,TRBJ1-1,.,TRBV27,CASSPGSVGTVTYTEAFF,TGTGCCAGCAGTCCGGGGTCCGTTGGAACCGTCACGTACACTGAAGCTTTCTTT
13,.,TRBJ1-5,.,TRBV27,CASSPDRGTDQHF,TGTGCCAGCAGTCCAGACCGCGGGACCGACCAGCATTTT
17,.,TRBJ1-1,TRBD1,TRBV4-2,CASSQPSGTGFGTEAFF,TGTGCCAGCAGCCAACCAAGCGGGACAGGGTTCGGCACTGAAGCTTTCTTT
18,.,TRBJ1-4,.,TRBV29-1,CSVGIGGRRRNPNEKLFF,TGCAGCGTTGGGATTGGGGGCCGGAGGAGGAACCCTAATGAAAAACTGTTTTTT
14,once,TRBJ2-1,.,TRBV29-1,CSVVGGPTYNEQFF,TGCAGCGTTGTGGGGGGGCCAACCTACAATGAGCAGTTCTTC
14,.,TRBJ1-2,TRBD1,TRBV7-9,CASSSGQPNYGYTF,TGTGCCAGCAGCTCGGGACAGCCTAACTATGGCTACACCTTC
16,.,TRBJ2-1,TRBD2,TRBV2,CASSLSGRESYNEQFF,TGTGCCAGCAGTCTTAGCGGGAGGGAGTCCTACAATGAGCAGTTCTTC
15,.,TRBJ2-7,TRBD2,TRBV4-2,CASSQEASGGHEQYF,TGTGCCAGCAGCCAAGAGGCTAGCGGGGGTCACGAGCAGTACTTC